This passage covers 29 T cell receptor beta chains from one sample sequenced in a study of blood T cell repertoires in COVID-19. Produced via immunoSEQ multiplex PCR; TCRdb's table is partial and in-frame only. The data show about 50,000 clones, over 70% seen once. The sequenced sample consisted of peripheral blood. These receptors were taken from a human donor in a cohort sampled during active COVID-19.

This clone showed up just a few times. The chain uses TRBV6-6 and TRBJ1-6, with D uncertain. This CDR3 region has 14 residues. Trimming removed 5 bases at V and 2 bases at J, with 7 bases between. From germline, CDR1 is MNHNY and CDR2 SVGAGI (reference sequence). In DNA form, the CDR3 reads TGTGCCAGCAGTACCGGGACCTATAATTCACCCCTCCACTTT. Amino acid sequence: CASSTGTYNSPLHF.

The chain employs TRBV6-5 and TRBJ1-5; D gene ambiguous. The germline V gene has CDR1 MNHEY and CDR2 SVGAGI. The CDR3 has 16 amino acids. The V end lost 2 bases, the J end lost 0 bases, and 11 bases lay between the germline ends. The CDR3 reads CASSYAGPNSNQPQHF. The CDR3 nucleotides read TGTGCCAGCAGTTACGCAGGTCCCAATAGCAATCAGCCCCAGCATTTT.

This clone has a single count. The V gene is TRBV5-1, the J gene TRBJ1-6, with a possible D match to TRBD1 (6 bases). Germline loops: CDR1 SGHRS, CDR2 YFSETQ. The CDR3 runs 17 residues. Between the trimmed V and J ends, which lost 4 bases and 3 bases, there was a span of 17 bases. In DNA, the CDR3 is TGCGCCAGCAGCCCCAACAGGGCTATAGGCTATAATTCACCCCTCCACTTT. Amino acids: CASSPNRAIGYNSPLHF.

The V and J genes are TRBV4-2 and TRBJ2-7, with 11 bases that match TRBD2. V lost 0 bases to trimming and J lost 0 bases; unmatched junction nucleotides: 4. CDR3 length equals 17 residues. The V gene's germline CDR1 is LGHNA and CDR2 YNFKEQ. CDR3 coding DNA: TGTGCCAGCAGCCAAGACACTAGCGGGGGCCCCTCCTACGAGCAGTACTTC. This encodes CASSQDTSGGPSYEQYF.

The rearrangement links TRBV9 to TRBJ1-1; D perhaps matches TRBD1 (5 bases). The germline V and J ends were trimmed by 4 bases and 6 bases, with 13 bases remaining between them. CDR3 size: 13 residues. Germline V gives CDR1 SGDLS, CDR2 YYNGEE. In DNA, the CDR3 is TGTGCCAGCAGCTCCAGTTGGGGCCCTGAAGCTTTCTTT. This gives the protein CASSSSWGPEAFF.

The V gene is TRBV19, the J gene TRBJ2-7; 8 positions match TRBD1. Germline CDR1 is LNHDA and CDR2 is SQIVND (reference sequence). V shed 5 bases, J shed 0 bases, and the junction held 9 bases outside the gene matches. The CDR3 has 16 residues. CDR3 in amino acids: CASSVRTGMSSYEQYF. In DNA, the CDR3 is TGTGCCAGTAGTGTTCGGACAGGGATGAGCTCCTACGAGCAGTACTTC.

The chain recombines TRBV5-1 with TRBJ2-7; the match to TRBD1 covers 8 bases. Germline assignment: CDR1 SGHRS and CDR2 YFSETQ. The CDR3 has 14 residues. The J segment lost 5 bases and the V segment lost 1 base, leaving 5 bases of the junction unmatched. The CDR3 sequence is CASSLSDRVHEQYF. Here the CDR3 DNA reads TGCGCCAGCAGCTTGTCGGACAGGGTTCACGAGCAGTACTTC. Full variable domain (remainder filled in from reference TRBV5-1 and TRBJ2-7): KAGVTQTPRYLIKTRGQQVTLSCSPISGHRSVSWYQQTPGQGLQFLFEYFSETQRNKGNFPGRFSGRQFSNSRSEMNVSTLELGDSALYLCASSLSDRVHEQYFGPGTRLTVT.

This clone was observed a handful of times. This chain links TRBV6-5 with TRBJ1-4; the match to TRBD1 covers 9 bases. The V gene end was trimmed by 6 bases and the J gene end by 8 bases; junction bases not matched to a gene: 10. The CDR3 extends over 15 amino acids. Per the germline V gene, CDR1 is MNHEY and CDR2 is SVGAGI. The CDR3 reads CASSQTGTGQEKLFF. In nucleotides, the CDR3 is TGTGCCAGCAGCCAGACCGGGACAGGGCAAGAAAAACTGTTTTTT.

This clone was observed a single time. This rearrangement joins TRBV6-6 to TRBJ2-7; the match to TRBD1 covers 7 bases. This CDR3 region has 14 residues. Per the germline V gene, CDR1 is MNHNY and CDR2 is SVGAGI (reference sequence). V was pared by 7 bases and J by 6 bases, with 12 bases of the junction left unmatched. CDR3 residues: CASKATGDTGEQYF. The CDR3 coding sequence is TGTGCCAGCAAAGCAACAGGGGATACAGGCGAGCAGTACTTC.

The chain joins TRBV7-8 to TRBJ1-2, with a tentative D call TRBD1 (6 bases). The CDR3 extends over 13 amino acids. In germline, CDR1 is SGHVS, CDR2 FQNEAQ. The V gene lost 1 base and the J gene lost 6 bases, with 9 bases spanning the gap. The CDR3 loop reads CASSLEGVHGYTF. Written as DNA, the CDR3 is TGTGCCAGCAGCTTAGAGGGGGTGCATGGCTACACCTTC.

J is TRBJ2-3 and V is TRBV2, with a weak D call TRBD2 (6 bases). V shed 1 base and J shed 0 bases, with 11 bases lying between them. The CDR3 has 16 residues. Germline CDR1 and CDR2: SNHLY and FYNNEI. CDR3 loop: CASSEDSGVSTDTQYF. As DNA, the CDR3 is TGTGCCAGCAGTGAAGATTCGGGAGTGAGCACAGATACGCAGTATTTT.

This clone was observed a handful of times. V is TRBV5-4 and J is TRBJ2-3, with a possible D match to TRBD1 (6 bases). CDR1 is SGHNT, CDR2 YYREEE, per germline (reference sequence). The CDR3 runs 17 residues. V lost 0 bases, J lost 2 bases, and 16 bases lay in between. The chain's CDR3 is CASSLDLGASPTDTQYF. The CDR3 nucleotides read TGTGCCAGCAGCTTGGATCTGGGGGCAAGCCCCACAGATACGCAGTATTTT.

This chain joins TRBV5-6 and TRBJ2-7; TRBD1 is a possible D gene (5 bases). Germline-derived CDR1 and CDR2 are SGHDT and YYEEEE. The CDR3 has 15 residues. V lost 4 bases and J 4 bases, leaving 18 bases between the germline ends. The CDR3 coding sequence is TGTGCCAGCAGCCTGGCAGGGATCATCTGGTACGAGCAGTACTTC. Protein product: CASSLAGIIWYEQYF.

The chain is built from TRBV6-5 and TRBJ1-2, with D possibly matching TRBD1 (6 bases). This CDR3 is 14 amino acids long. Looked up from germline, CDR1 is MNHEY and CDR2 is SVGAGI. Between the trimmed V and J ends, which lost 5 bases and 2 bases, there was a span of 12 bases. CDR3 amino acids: CASSPGGPNYGYTF. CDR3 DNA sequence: TGTGCCAGCAGTCCGGGGGGGCCCAACTATGGCTACACCTTC.

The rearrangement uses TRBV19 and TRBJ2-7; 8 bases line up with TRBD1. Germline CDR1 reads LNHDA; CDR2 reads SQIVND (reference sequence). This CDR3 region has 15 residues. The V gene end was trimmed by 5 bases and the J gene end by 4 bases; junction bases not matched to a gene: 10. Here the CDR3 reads CASSFRQGKTYEQYF. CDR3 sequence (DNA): TGTGCCAGTAGTTTCCGACAGGGGAAAACTTACGAGCAGTACTTC.

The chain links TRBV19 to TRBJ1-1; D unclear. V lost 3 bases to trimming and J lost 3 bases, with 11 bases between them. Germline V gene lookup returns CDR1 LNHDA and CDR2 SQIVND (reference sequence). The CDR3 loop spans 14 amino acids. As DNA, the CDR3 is TGTGCCAGTAGTATGGTCTCCGGGTACACTGAAGCTTTCTTT. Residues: CASSMVSGYTEAFF. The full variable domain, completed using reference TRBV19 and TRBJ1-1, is DGGITQSPKYLFRKEGQNVTLSCEQNLNHDAMYWYRQDPGQGLRLIYYSQIVNDFQKGDIAEGYSVSREKKESFPLTVTSAQKNPTAFYLCASSMVSGYTEAFFGQGTRLTVV.

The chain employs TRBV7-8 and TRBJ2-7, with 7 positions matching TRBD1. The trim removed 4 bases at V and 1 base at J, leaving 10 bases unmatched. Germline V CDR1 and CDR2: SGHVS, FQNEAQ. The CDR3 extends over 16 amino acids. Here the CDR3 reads CASSSSPGQSSYEQYF. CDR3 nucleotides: TGTGCCAGCAGCTCTTCCCCGGGACAGAGTTCCTACGAGCAGTACTTC.

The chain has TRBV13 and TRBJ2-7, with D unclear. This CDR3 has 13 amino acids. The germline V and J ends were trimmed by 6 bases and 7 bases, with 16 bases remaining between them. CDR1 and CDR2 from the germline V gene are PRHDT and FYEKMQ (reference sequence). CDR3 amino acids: CASSSTIRGEQYF. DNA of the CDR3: TGTGCCAGCAGTTCGACCATAAGAGGAGAGCAGTACTTC.

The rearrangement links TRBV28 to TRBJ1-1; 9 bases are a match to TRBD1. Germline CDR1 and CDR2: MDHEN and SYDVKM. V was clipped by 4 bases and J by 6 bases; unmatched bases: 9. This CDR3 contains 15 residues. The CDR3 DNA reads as TGTGCCAGCAGTTCCGGGACAGGGTGGAGGGCTGAAGCTTTCTTT. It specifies CASSSGTGWRAEAFF.

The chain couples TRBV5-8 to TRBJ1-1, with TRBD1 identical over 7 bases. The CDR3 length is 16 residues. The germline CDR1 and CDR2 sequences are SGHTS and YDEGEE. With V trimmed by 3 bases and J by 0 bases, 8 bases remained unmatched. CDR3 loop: CASSWAVGQLNTEAFF. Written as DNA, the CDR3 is TGTGCCAGCAGCTGGGCCGTGGGACAGTTGAACACTGAAGCTTTCTTT.

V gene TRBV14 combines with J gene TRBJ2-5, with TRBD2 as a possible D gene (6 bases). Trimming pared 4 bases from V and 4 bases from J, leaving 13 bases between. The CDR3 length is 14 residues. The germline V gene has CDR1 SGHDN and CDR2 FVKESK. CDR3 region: CASSPRLVRETQYF. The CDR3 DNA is TGTGCCAGCAGCCCCAGACTAGTAAGAGAGACCCAGTACTTC.

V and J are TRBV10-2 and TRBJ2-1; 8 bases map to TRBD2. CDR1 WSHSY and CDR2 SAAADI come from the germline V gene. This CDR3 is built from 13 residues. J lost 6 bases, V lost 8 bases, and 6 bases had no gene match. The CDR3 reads CASSTSAFNEQFF. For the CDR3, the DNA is TGCGCCAGCTCGACTAGCGCGTTCAATGAGCAGTTCTTC.

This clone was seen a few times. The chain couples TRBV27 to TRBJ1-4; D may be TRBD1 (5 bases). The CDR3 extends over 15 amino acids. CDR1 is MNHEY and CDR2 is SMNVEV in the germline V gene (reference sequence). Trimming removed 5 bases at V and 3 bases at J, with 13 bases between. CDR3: CASSDRGRSNEKLFF. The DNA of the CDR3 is TGTGCCAGCAGTGATAGGGGCAGATCTAATGAAAAACTGTTTTTT.

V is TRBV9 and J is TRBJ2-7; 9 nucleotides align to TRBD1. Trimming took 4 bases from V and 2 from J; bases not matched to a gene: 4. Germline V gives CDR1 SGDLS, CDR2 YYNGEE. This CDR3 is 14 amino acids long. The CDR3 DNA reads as TGTGCCAGCAGCCCGTGGACAGGGGCCTACGAGCAGTACTTC. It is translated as CASSPWTGAYEQYF.

The CDR3 DNA reads as TGTGCCAGCGGAGCGGCTAGCACAGATACGCAGTATTTT. This gives the protein CASGAASTDTQYF. The V gene is TRBV3-1 (or the pseudogene TRBV3-2), the J gene TRBJ2-3; a weak D match, TRBD2 (5 bases). CDR3 length: 13 amino acids. Deletions cut 8 bases from V and 0 bases from J, with 9 bases between. Germline CDR1 LGHDT, CDR2 YNNKEL (reference sequence).

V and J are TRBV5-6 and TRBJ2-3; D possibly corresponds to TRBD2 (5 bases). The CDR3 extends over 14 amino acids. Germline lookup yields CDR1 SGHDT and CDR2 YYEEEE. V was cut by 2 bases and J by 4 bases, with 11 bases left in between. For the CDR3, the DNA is TGTGCCAGCAGCTTTTCGGTAGCGTCAGATACGCAGTATTTT. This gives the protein CASSFSVASDTQYF.

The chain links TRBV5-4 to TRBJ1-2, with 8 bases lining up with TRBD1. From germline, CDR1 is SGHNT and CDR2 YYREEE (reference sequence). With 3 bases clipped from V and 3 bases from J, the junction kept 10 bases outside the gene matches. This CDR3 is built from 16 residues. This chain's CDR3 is CASSSPRGQEDYGYTF. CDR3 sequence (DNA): TGTGCCAGCAGCTCCCCCCGGGGACAGGAGGACTATGGCTACACCTTC.

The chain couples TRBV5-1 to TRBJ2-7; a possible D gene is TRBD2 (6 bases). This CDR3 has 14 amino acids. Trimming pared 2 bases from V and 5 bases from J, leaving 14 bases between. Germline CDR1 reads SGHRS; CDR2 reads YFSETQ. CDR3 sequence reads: CASSFRPGRNEQYF. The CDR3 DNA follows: TGCGCCAGCAGCTTCCGACCGGGGAGGAACGAGCAGTACTTC.

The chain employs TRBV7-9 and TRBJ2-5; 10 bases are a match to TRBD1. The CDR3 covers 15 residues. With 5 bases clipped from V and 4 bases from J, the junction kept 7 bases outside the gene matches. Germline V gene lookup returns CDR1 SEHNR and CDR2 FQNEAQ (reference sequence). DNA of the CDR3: TGTGCCAGCAGCCCCGGGACAGGGGTGTTAGAGACCCAGTACTTC. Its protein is CASSPGTGVLETQYF.